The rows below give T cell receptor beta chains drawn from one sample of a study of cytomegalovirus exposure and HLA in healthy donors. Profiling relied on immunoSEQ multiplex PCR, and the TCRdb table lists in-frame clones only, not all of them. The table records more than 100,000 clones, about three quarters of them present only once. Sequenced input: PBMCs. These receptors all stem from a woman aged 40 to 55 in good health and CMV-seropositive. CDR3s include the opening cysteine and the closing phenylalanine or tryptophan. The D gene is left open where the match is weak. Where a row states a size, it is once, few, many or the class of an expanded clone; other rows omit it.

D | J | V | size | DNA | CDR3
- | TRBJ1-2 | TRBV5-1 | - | TGCGCCAGCACGCGGGGAACCTCCTATGGCTACACCTTC | CASTRGTSYGYTF
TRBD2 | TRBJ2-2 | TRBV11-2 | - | TGTGCCAGCAGCTTGGGACTAGGCACCGGGGAGCTGTTTTTT | CASSLGLGTGELFF
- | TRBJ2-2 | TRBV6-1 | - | TGTGCCACCAAAGTAAGGGGAATGAACACCGGGGAGCTGTTTTTT | CATKVRGMNTGELFF
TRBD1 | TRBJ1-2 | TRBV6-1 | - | TGTGCCAGCAGTGGTTTTAATAGGGGGCGAGGCTACACCTTC | CASSGFNRGRGYTF
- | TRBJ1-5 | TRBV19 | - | TGTGCCAGTAGCGACAGGACCAATCAGCCCCAGCATTTT | CASSDRTNQPQHF
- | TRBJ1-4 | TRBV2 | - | TGTGCCAGCAGTGTGGGCAGGGTGAATGAAAAACTGTTTTTT | CASSVGRVNEKLFF
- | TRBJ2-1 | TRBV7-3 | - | TGTGCCAGCAGCCCGGGGGACGGGATTAATGAGCAGTTCTTC | CASSPGDGINEQFF
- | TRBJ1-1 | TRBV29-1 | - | TGCAGCGTTGACTCGGGGAACACTGAAGCTTTCTTT | CSVDSGNTEAFF
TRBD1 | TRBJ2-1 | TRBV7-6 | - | TGTGCCAGCAGCTCCCGGCGTCGGCAGGGGGATTACAATGAGCAGTTCTTC | CASSSRRRQGDYNEQFF
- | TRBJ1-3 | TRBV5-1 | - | TGCGCCAGCAGCTCCTTCGGACAGAGAAAGGACACCATATATTTT | CASSSFGQRKDTIYF
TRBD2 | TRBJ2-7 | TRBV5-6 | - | TGTGCCAGCAGCTCTTTAAGCGGGGGGTCCTACGAGCAGTACTTC | CASSSLSGGSYEQYF
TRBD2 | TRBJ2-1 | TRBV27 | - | TGTGCCAGCAGTTATAGGCTAGCGGGCCTCAATGAGCAGTTCTTC | CASSYRLAGLNEQFF
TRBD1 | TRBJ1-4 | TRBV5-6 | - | TGTGCCAGCAGCTTGCCCGGGACAGGGGAAACTAATGAAAAACTGTTTTTT | CASSLPGTGETNEKLFF
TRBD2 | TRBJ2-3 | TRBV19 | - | TGTGCCAGTAGTACCCCATCTTTTAGCGGGAGGGCCACAGATACGCAGTATTTT | CASSTPSFSGRATDTQYF
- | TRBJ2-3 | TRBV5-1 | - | TGCGCCAGCAGCTTGGTCCAGACTAGCACAGATACGCAGTATTTT | CASSLVQTSTDTQYF
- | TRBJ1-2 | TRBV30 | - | TGTGCCTGGAGTGTACAGGGTGGCGGCTATGGCTACACCTTC | CAWSVQGGGYGYTF
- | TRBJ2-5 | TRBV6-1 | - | TGTGCCAGCAGTCGGGGGAATCAAGAGACCCAGTACTTC | CASSRGNQETQYF
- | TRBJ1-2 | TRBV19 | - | TGTGCCACCGGACGGCGCTGGGAGGTTAACTATGGCTACACCTTC | CATGRRWEVNYGYTF
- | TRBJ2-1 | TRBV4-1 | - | TGCGCCAGCAGTTTTACCACTCGTCAGGGGGGCAATGAGCAGTTCTTC | CASSFTTRQGGNEQFF
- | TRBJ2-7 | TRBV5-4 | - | TGTGCCAGCCCTGCACAGGGCCCCCCCTCCTACGAGCAGTACTTC | CASPAQGPPSYEQYF
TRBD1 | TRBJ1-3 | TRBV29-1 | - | TGCAGCGTTGAAGAAGGGAGGACAGGGGCTGGAAACACCATATATTTT | CSVEEGRTGAGNTIYF
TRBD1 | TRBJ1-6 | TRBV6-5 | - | TGTGCCAGCAGTTACTCGCCGGGACAGGCACAATCACCCCTCCACTTT | CASSYSPGQAQSPLHF
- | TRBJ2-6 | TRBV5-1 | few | TGCGCCAGCAGCTTGCGAGGGCAAGAAGGGAGCTCTGGGGCCAACGTCCTGACTTTC | CASSLRGQEGSSGANVLTF
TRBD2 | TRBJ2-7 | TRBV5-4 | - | TGTGCCAGTAGCGCCGGGACTAGAACCTACGAGCAGTACTTC | CASSAGTRTYEQYF
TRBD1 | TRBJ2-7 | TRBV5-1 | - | TGCGCCAGCAGCTTGACAGGGGGCAACTCCTACGAGCAGTACTTC | CASSLTGGNSYEQYF
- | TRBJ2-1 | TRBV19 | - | TGTGCCAGTAGTAAGTATGGACTCCGTGATAACAATGAGCAGTTCTTC | CASSKYGLRDNNEQFF
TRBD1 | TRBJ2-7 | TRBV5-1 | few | TGCGCCAGCAGCTTGGGGGGACAGGGGTCCTACGAGCAGTACTTC | CASSLGGQGSYEQYF
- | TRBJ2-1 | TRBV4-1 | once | TGCGCCAGCAGCTCCTGGACTCCTACAAGCTCCTACAATGAGCAGTTCTTC | CASSSWTPTSSYNEQFF
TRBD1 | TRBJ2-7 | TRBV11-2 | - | TGTGCCAGCAGCTTAGTGACAGGGGTAGCCGAGCAGTACTTC | CASSLVTGVAEQYF
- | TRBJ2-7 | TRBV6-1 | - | TGTGCCAGCAGTGCACCGGGACTGGGCTCCTACGAGCAGTACTTC | CASSAPGLGSYEQYF
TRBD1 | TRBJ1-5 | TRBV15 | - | TGTGCCACCAGCACCCGGGACAGTCTCAATCAGCCCCAGCATTTT | CATSTRDSLNQPQHF
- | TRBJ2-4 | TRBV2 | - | TGTGCCAGCACCCAGGGATCCCTAGCCAAAAACATTCAGTACTTC | CASTQGSLAKNIQYF
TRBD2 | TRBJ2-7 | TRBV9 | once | TGTGCCAGCAGCGCGGACGTCAGCGGGGGCCCCGGGGGGGAGCAGTACTTC | CASSADVSGGPGGEQYF
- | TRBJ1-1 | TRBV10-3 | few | TGTGCCATCAGTGGCCGGGGGGCTGAAGCTTTCTTT | CAISGRGAEAFF
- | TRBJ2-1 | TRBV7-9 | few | TGTGCCACCTCGGGCAGCGCTTCAGGGAATGAGCAGTTCTTC | CATSGSASGNEQFF
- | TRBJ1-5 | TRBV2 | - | TGTGCCACCCAGGGGACGGATCAGCCCCAGCATTTT | CATQGTDQPQHF
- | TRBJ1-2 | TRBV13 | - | TGTGCCAGCGCCCCCCGGGGGAGTAACTATGGCTACACCTTC | CASAPRGSNYGYTF
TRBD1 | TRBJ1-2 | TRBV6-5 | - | TGTGCCAGCCGAAACAGGGGACCCTATGGCTACACCTTC | CASRNRGPYGYTF
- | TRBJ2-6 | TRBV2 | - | TGTGCCAGTGCTGGGACACGCTCTGGGGCCAACGTCCTGACTTTC | CASAGTRSGANVLTF
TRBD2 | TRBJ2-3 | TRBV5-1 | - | TGCGCCAGCAGCTTGGTTAGCGGGGGGCCGACAGATACGCAGTATTTT | CASSLVSGGPTDTQYF
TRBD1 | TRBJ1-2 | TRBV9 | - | TGTGCCAGCAGCGGGGGGACAGGGGCTAACTATGGCTACACCTTC | CASSGGTGANYGYTF